This paragraph reports one TCR beta chain. Its target is unknown. The germline V gene encodes CDR1 SQVTM and CDR2 ANQGSEA. This CDR3 contains 13 residues. The V gene end was trimmed by 6 bases and the J gene end by 6 bases; junction bases not matched to a gene: 10. Preparation of the TCRbeta library was carried out with unique molecular identifiers. TCRdb used MiXCR to reprocess the PCR reads, holding one entry per CDR3 protein. The sample has about 200,000 distinct CDR3 sequences, about 6% seen once. These data come from a study of T-cell reconstitution after alpha-beta-depleted transplantation in children. Study-level points and caveats: Surviving recipient cells, namely T cells and thymic progenitors, were the source of high day-60 TCRbeta diversity in some patients. Alpha-beta T cells about two months after transplant reportedly derived from several hundred expanded graft clones.

This receptor was taken from a girl younger than two with combined immunodeficiency, due to receive a stem cell transplant. The rearrangement links TRBV29-1 to TRBJ1-2, with TRBD1 matching over 7 bases. The specimen comprised PBMCs, sampled before TCRalphabeta/CD19-depleted stem cell transplant. The CDR3 DNA follows: TGCAGCGTCAGGGGGGCGGGGGCCAATGGCTACACCTTC. Its translation is CSVRGAGANGYTF.